The source of this TCR beta chain is a study of beta chain features in type 1 diabetes. Study details: Healthy donors and patients showed comparable age, gender and cell yields. General observations from the study: Insertions were fewer and deletions more numerous at VDJ junctions in type 1 diabetes patients. Type 1 diabetes patients showed a moderate but significant shortening of TCRB CDR3s in all four CD4+ subsets.

One heparinised blood draw averaging roughly 120 mL was given by each donor. Sequenced material consisted of expressed TCRB transcripts (all of the isolated RNA was reverse transcribed). Deep immunoSEQ sequencing covered naive, central memory and regulatory T cell samples. This table comes from immunoSEQ multiplex PCR, and its TCRdb copy is limited to in-frame clones, with some not included. Of 500,000 to 650,000 clones listed, around 12% are singletons. In the case of this clone: Its antigen is undetermined.

The sequenced material came from naive CD4+ T cells from blood. The origin of this receptor is a man aged 30-40 years with type 1 diabetes.

The CDR3 DNA reads TGTGCCAGTAGTCTTTGGACAGCTACCTACAATGAGCAGTTCTTC. As protein: CASSLWTATYNEQFF. This rearrangement joins TRBV19 to TRBJ2-1, with D perhaps TRBD1 (6 bases). Trimming removed 5 bases at V and 2 bases at J, with 13 bases between. From germline, CDR1 is LNHDA and CDR2 SQIVND (reference sequence). The CDR3 sequence is 15 residues long.